The 29 T cell receptor beta chains below come from one sample, sequenced in a study of blood T cell repertoires in COVID-19. Clones were read by immunoSEQ multiplex PCR, and TCRdb kept only the in-frame ones, dropping some. The repertoire consists of under 100,000 clones, with about 81% occurring once and the leading ten covering about 13%. The sequenced material came from peripheral blood. Every receptor here comes from a human donor in a cohort sampled during active COVID-19.

This clone appeared once. V gene TRBV28 combines with J gene TRBJ1-5; no clear D. The CDR3 extends over 17 amino acids. V lost 1 base and J lost 0, with 13 bases in between. Germline CDR1 is MDHEN and CDR2 is SYDVKM. The CDR3 spells CASSLSPGVISNQPQHF. CDR3 nucleotides: TGTGCCAGCAGTTTATCGCCAGGCGTCATTAGCAATCAGCCCCAGCATTTT. Variable domain in full (rest from reference TRBV28 and TRBJ1-5): DVKVTQSSRYLVKRTGEKVFLECVQDMDHENMFWYRQDPGLGLRLIYFSYDVKMKEKGDIPEGYSVSREKKERFSLILESASTNQTSMYLCASSLSPGVISNQPQHFGDGTRLSIL.

This clone was observed once. V gene TRBV12-2 combines with J gene TRBJ2-3; no check of the table's D call, TRBD1, against the DNA was made. TRBV12-2 is listed as a pseudogene. The CDR3 is made up of 17 amino acids. The CDR3 sequence: CASRLEHRDRYTDTQYF. CDR3 in DNA: TGTGCAAGTCGCTTAGAACACCGGGACAGATACACAGATACGCAGTATTTT.

CDR3 nucleotides: TGCAGTGCTAGTACAGACACTGAAGCTTTCTTT. Translating gives CSASTDTEAFF. V gene TRBV20-1 combines with J gene TRBJ1-1; D unclear. V was trimmed by 3 bases and J by 3 bases, leaving 5 bases between them. Germline assignment: CDR1 DFQATT and CDR2 SNEGSKA (reference sequence). The length of the CDR3 is 11 residues.

The rearrangement links TRBV5-4 to TRBJ2-1; TRBD2 is a possible D gene (5 bases). Trimming removed 4 bases at V and 7 bases at J, with 21 bases between. The CDR3 runs 16 residues. The germline V gene has CDR1 SGHNT and CDR2 YYREEE (reference sequence). The CDR3 is CASSPELAFSGNEQFF. The DNA for the CDR3 is TGTGCCAGCAGCCCTGAACTGGCATTCTCGGGAAATGAGCAGTTCTTC.

The chain uses TRBV24-1 and TRBJ2-3; 9 bases agree with TRBD2. The CDR3 covers 16 residues. V shed 4 bases and J 2 bases; nucleotides not matched to a gene: 6. Looked up from germline, CDR1 is KGHDR and CDR2 is SFDVKD. The CDR3 nucleotides are TGTGCCACCAGTGACCCGGCGGGGGGGCACACAGATACGCAGTATTTT. It yields the protein CATSDPAGGHTDTQYF.

The chain has TRBV3-1 (or the pseudogene TRBV3-2) and TRBJ1-2, with D tentatively TRBD1 (6 bases). Germline V gene sequence: CDR1 LGHDT, CDR2 YNNKEL (reference sequence). Trimming removed 0 bases from V and 3 bases from J, with 11 bases in between. The CDR3 has 15 residues. Here the CDR3 DNA reads TGTGCCAGCAGCCAAGATGCGGCAGGGGACTATGGCTACACCTTC. Translation gives CASSQDAAGDYGYTF.

This sequence joins TRBV10-1 and TRBJ2-1, with D possibly being TRBD1 (6 bases). Germline V gives CDR1 WNHNN, CDR2 SYGVQD (reference sequence). The CDR3 sequence is 14 residues long. V lost 0 bases to trimming and J lost 7 bases, with 10 bases between them. CDR3 in amino acids: CASSESVRGNEQFF. The CDR3 DNA reads as TGCGCCAGCAGTGAGTCTGTCAGGGGAAATGAGCAGTTCTTC.

This sequence joins TRBV2 and TRBJ2-2; 9 bases agree with TRBD1. V shed 6 bases, J shed 4 bases, and the junction held 6 bases outside the gene matches. The V gene's germline CDR1 is SNHLY and CDR2 FYNNEI. The CDR3 has 15 amino acids. The CDR3 is CASRKQGASTGELFF. CDR3 bases: TGTGCCAGCAGGAAACAGGGGGCCAGCACCGGGGAGCTGTTTTTT.

This clone was picked up a small number of times. V usage is TRBV28 and J usage is TRBJ1-1; tentatively, D is TRBD1 (5 bases). This CDR3 spans 14 amino acids. Germline V CDR1 and CDR2: MDHEN, SYDVKM. The germline V and J ends were trimmed by 4 bases and 5 bases, with 14 bases remaining between them. The CDR3 nucleotides read TGTGCCAGCAGTTCCAGGGTAGGACGTACTGAAGCTTTCTTT. Encoded protein: CASSSRVGRTEAFF. The full variable domain, its missing parts supplied by reference TRBV28 and TRBJ1-1, is DVKVTQSSRYLVKRTGEKVFLECVQDMDHENMFWYRQDPGLGLRLIYFSYDVKMKEKGDIPEGYSVSREKKERFSLILESASTNQTSMYLCASSSRVGRTEAFFGQGTRLTVV.

The chain is built from TRBV7-8 and TRBJ1-4; D gene unclear. The ends were cut back, 5 bases at V and 8 bases at J, with 12 bases in the middle. The CDR3 sequence is 13 residues long. Germline assignment: CDR1 SGHVS and CDR2 FQNEAQ. CDR3 sequence (DNA): TGTGCCAGCAGCCTTGGCCCGTCAGAAAAACTGTTTTTT. This gives the protein CASSLGPSEKLFF.

This clone appeared a few times. This chain joins TRBV7-8 and TRBJ2-7; D is unclear. The germline gives CDR1 SGHVS, CDR2 FQNEAQ. Trimming took 5 bases from V and 3 from J, leaving 11 bases between them. This CDR3 contains 13 residues. CDR3: CASSLTGFYEQYF. In DNA, the CDR3 is TGTGCCAGCAGCCTAACCGGGTTCTACGAGCAGTACTTC.

The chain recombines TRBV2 with TRBJ1-2; possibly TRBD1 for D (6 bases). The germline gives CDR1 SNHLY, CDR2 FYNNEI. Trimming left V 4 bases short and J 4 bases short, with 10 bases between. CDR3 length: 13 amino acids. CDR3: CASSGGQFYGYTF. CDR3 DNA sequence: TGTGCCAGCAGTGGAGGACAGTTCTATGGCTACACCTTC.

The chain carries TRBV6-5 and TRBJ1-1, with TRBD1 identical over 8 bases. J lost 7 bases, V lost 5 bases, and 6 bases had no gene match. The CDR3 totals 13 residues. Per germline, CDR1 MNHEY and CDR2 SVGAGI. The CDR3 DNA reads TGTGCCAGCAGTAAGGACAGGGTAGGTGAAGCTTTCTTT. Translating gives CASSKDRVGEAFF.

The chain carries TRBV18 and TRBJ1-2; 7 nucleotides align to TRBD1. The V segment lost 3 bases and the J segment 5 bases; nucleotides outside the gene matches: 6. Germline values: CDR1 KGHSH, CDR2 LQKENI. CDR3 length equals 14 residues. CDR3 residues: CASSPGQDRYGYTF. CDR3 sequence (DNA): TGTGCCAGCTCACCTGGACAGGACCGGTATGGCTACACCTTC.

The rearrangement joins TRBV7-9 to TRBJ2-7; no clear D. The CDR3 is made up of 13 amino acids. Between the trimmed V and J ends, which lost 5 bases and 5 bases, there was a span of 13 bases. The germline gives CDR1 SEHNR, CDR2 FQNEAQ (reference sequence). Written as DNA, the CDR3 is TGTGCCAGCAGCAGCAGACAATCTCACGAGCAGTACTTC. It encodes CASSSRQSHEQYF.

This clone was counted once. The chain uses TRBV6-5 and TRBJ1-2, with TRBD1 as a possible D gene (5 bases). The CDR3 is 15 residues long. The germline CDR1 and CDR2 sequences are MNHEY and SVGAGI. Trimming removed 0 bases at V and 5 bases at J, with 13 bases between. CDR3 nucleotides: TGTGCCAGCAGTTACTCCTTGGGGCAGGCGTATGGCTACACCTTC. It specifies CASSYSLGQAYGYTF.

The genes are TRBV5-1 and TRBJ2-3; weak D call: TRBD1 (5 bases). CDR1 is SGHRS, CDR2 YFSETQ, per germline. The V end lost 3 bases, the J end lost 4 bases, and 18 bases lay between the germline ends. The CDR3 is 16 amino acids. CDR3 region: CASSSWAGIFSDTQYF. The CDR3 DNA reads as TGCGCCAGCAGCTCGTGGGCAGGGATATTTTCAGATACGCAGTATTTT.

The chain recombines TRBV5-4 with TRBJ2-3; D ambiguous. CDR3 length: 13 residues. CDR1 is SGHNT and CDR2 is YYREEE in the germline V gene (reference sequence). The ends were cut back, 1 base at V and 3 bases at J, with 6 bases in the middle. CDR3 sequence (DNA): TGTGCCAGCAGCTTGTACTCAACAGATACGCAGTATTTT. This codes for CASSLYSTDTQYF.

This chain links TRBV10-3 with TRBJ2-3; no firm D call. The V end was cut by 1 base, the J end by 0 bases, with 8 bases between. This CDR3 spans 15 amino acids. CDR1 is ENHRY and CDR2 is SYGVKD in the germline V gene. The CDR3 region is CAISEFQSSTDTQYF. The CDR3 region has the DNA TGTGCCATCAGTGAGTTTCAGTCTAGCACAGATACGCAGTATTTT.

The chain uses TRBV6-1 and TRBJ1-2; 8 nucleotides align to TRBD1. Germline CDR1 is MNHNS and CDR2 is SASEGT. The CDR3 contains 17 residues. V was pared by 3 bases and J by 1 base, with 10 bases of the junction left unmatched. Here the CDR3 DNA reads TGTGCCAGCAGTGAGACCGGGACAGGAGGGGGTAACTATGGCTACACCTTC. This encodes CASSETGTGGGNYGYTF.

The chain joins TRBV7-3 to TRBJ2-2; TRBD1 agrees at 9 bases. This CDR3 comprises 15 residues. V lost 5 bases and J lost 5; bases outside the gene matches: 6. The germline gives CDR1 SGHTA, CDR2 FQGTGA. The CDR3 coding sequence is TGTGCCAGCAGCCCGGGACAGGGAAGAACCGGGGAGCTGTTTTTT. Translating gives CASSPGQGRTGELFF.

This clone is a singleton in its sample. The chain has TRBV18 and TRBJ1-2; 10 nucleotides align to TRBD1. The CDR3 is made up of 13 amino acids. CDR1 and CDR2 (germline): KGHSH, LQKENI. J was trimmed by 8 bases and V by 3 bases; bases with no gene match: 3. The CDR3 sequence: CASSPGQGEGYTF. The DNA for the CDR3 is TGTGCCAGCTCACCCGGACAGGGGGAAGGCTACACCTTC.

J is TRBJ2-3 and V is TRBV5-1; 10 bases are shared with TRBD1. The CDR3 is made up of 16 amino acids. Germline trimming cut 4 bases from V and 5 bases from J; bases unmatched to any gene: 10. Looked up from germline, CDR1 is SGHRS and CDR2 is YFSETQ. The CDR3 coding sequence is TGCGCCAGCAGCCCGCGCGGGACAGGGGTAGGAGATACGCAGTATTTT. Translation gives CASSPRGTGVGDTQYF.

The chain carries TRBV15 and TRBJ2-2, with D tentatively TRBD1 (6 bases). Deletions cut 3 bases from V and 5 bases from J, with 10 bases between. CDR1 LNHNV and CDR2 YYDKDF come from the germline V gene (reference sequence). This CDR3 spans 14 amino acids. CDR3 residues: CATSRIQGTGELFF. Here the CDR3 DNA reads TGTGCCACCAGCAGGATACAGGGAACCGGGGAGCTGTTTTTT.

This rearrangement joins TRBV6-5 to TRBJ2-3, with D maybe TRBD2 (5 bases). This CDR3 is built from 15 residues. Germline assignment: CDR1 MNHEY and CDR2 SVGAGI. Trimming pared 6 bases from V and 0 bases from J, leaving 13 bases between. The DNA for the CDR3 is TGTGCCAGCAGCCGACTACATACTAGCACAGATACGCAGTATTTT. It codes for CASSRLHTSTDTQYF.

This sequence joins TRBV20-1 and TRBJ1-2; maybe TRBD1 (6 bases). Germline-derived CDR1 and CDR2 are DFQATT and SNEGSKA (reference sequence). V was cut by 3 bases and J by 1 base, with 15 bases left in between. The CDR3 loop spans 15 amino acids. The CDR3 bases are TGCAGTGCTAGTGATCCGGGACAACATAACTATGGCTACACCTTC. Encoded protein: CSASDPGQHNYGYTF.

The chain employs TRBV11-1 and TRBJ1-1; TRBD1 agrees at 7 bases. The ends lost 5 bases at V and 4 bases at J; junction bases unmatched: 4. Germline V gene sequence: CDR1 SGHAT, CDR2 FQDESV (reference sequence). The CDR3 runs to 13 residues. CDR3 sequence: CASSLTGITEAFF. CDR3 in DNA: TGTGCCAGCAGCCTGACAGGGATCACTGAAGCTTTCTTT.

This chain joins TRBV5-1 and TRBJ2-7, with TRBD1 matching 9 bases. Germline V gene sequence: CDR1 SGHRS, CDR2 YFSETQ. The trim removed 5 bases at V and 2 bases at J, leaving 2 bases unmatched. The CDR3 is 13 residues long. CDR3 residues: CASRRTGAYEQYF. The CDR3 nucleotides are TGCGCCAGCAGACGGACAGGGGCCTACGAGCAGTACTTC.

The chain couples TRBV18 to TRBJ2-7; D unclear. Germline values: CDR1 KGHSH, CDR2 LQKENI. This CDR3 is 13 amino acids long. V gave up 1 base and J gave up 6 bases, with 10 bases separating them. The CDR3 sequence: CASSPLQEAEQYF. Here the CDR3 DNA reads TGTGCCAGCTCACCACTTCAGGAAGCCGAGCAGTACTTC.